This T cell receptor (beta chain) came from a study of vaccination and CD4 T cells after COVID-19. Study in general: The convalescent group had six males, four females, seven Caucasians, two Asians, one multiracial.

Specified treatment: roughly ten-day PBMC culture with coronavirus spike peptide pools or control peptides (ViraFEST assay). Following a culture period (10 days), negative selection was used to isolate CD4+ T cells. The study sequenced cultured CD4+ T cell DNA using the Oncomine TCR Beta short-read assay. TCRdb analysed the PCR reads with MiXCR anew, one entry per CDR3 protein. Altogether approximately 26,000 distinct CDR3 sequences are present, 50% to 75% being singletons, with the ten largest covering 4% to 5.5%. Per germline, CDR1 LGHNA and CDR2 YSLEER. There are 17 residues in the CDR3. V lost 4 bases to trimming and J lost 1 base; unmatched junction nucleotides: 12. This clonotype was found a few times. Its specificity is not known.

The chain couples TRBV4-3 to TRBJ1-1; the match to TRBD1 covers 7 bases. Material: CD4+ T cells from blood, cultured in vitro. The origin of this receptor is a human donor who had recovered from COVID-19. The CDR3 DNA follows: TGCGCCAGCAGCCCCCACCCGACAGGGACCTCGAACACTGAAGCTTTCTTT. This gives the protein CASSPHPTGTSNTEAFF.